This T cell receptor (beta chain) was retrieved from a study of blood T cell repertoires in COVID-19. Looking at the study overall: Acute-phase and convalescent COVID-19 samples originated in the United States, Italy and Spain. The cDNA or gDNA used as material had been derived from T cells, B-cell-depleted T cells, or PBMCs.

Under the authors' procedure: Reference gene primer amplification in the assay estimated nucleated cell counts. Sequenced by immunoSEQ multiplex PCR; TCRdb stores in-frame clones only, minus some. V, J and clone size are those of that table, while D and trimming were read from the DNA. Of 200,000 to 300,000 clones in the sample, 88% were seen once. The germline V gene encodes CDR1 LNHDA and CDR2 SQIVND (reference sequence). The CDR3 extends over 14 amino acids. The V segment lost 5 bases and the J segment 4 bases; nucleotides outside the gene matches: 7. What was sequenced was peripheral blood. The receptor was derived from a human donor in a cohort sampled during active COVID-19. The gene calls are TRBV19 and TRBJ1-1, with TRBD1 identical over 7 bases. CDR3 coding DNA: TGTGCCAGTAGTTTCACAGGGGTGGGCACTGAAGCTTTCTTT. Amino acid sequence: CASSFTGVGTEAFF.